The 19 T cell receptor beta chains below were found in one sample sequenced in a study of blood T cells in healthy people across ages (dated by TCRdb to about 2015). The library came from 5' RACE. Sequencing was carried out with an Illumina HiSeq 2500. A second PCR of about 6 to 12 cycles was performed with a sample-barcoded 5' primer and a J-beta primer mix. Through fastp at Q25 and MiXCR, TCRdb rebuilt clones from the public reads, retaining in-frame beta chains. Identical CDR3 proteins give one entry, which carries the most common genes and DNA. The sample table contains 1.5 million to 2 million distinct CDR3 sequences; only one count was recorded for 28% of them. Jointly, the top ten make up around 7.7% of the sample. Sample: blood. The receptors were sampled from a woman younger than 45 in good health.

A few counts support this clonotype. This chain links TRBV20-1 with TRBJ1-2; 10 positions agree with TRBD1. The CDR3 covers 15 residues. The germline V gene has CDR1 DFQATT and CDR2 SNEGSKA (reference sequence). The J segment lost 8 bases and the V segment lost 3 bases, leaving 12 bases of the junction unmatched. In nucleotides, the CDR3 is TGCAGTGCTAGGGGTGATGGGGGACAGGGGAGCGGCTACACCTTC. Amino acid sequence: CSARGDGGQGSGYTF.

The V call is TRBV6-5, the J call TRBJ1-4, with a possible D match to TRBD1 (6 bases). The germline CDR1 and CDR2 sequences are MNHEY and SVGAGI. This CDR3 is 15 amino acids long. V lost 4 bases and J 5 bases, leaving 14 bases between the germline ends. The CDR3 DNA is TGTGCCAGCAGTTCCCCTTCTACAGGGAATGAAAAACTGTTTTTT. It yields the protein CASSSPSTGNEKLFF.

In DNA form, the CDR3 reads TGTGCCAGCAGCCGGACCGAGAGGGGGTACTACAATGAGCAGTTCTTC. It is translated as CASSRTERGYYNEQFF. The J gene is TRBJ2-1, the V gene TRBV6-5; the D gene is possibly TRBD1 (6 bases). The CDR3 loop spans 16 amino acids. CDR1 is MNHEY and CDR2 is SVGAGI in the germline V gene. Trimming shortened V by 6 bases and J by 3 bases, and 18 bases separated the two germline ends.

The CDR3 loop reads CASSLGAFSGNTIYF. For the CDR3, the DNA is TGTGCCAGCAGCCTAGGGGCCTTCTCTGGAAACACCATATATTTT. The chain links TRBV6-5 to TRBJ1-3, with D possibly TRBD1 on 5 matching bases. CDR1 and CDR2 from the germline V gene are MNHEY and SVGAGI. The CDR3 sequence is 15 residues long. Deletions cut 6 bases from V and 0 bases from J, with 12 bases between.

The rearrangement links TRBV5-1 to TRBJ1-1; perhaps TRBD1 as D (6 bases). Germline CDR1 is SGHRS and CDR2 is YFSETQ. V dropped 4 bases and J dropped 0 bases, with 10 bases sitting between them. The CDR3 spans 14 residues. CDR3: CASSQGNMNTEAFF. The DNA of the CDR3 is TGCGCCAGCAGCCAGGGGAATATGAACACTGAAGCTTTCTTT.

The chain employs TRBV20-1 and TRBJ2-1; 9 nucleotides match TRBD1. This CDR3 has 15 amino acids. Germline V CDR1 and CDR2: DFQATT, SNEGSKA (reference sequence). With V trimmed by 7 bases and J by 7 bases, 14 bases remained unmatched. The CDR3 sequence is CSVRSGTGKGNEQFF. CDR3 DNA sequence: TGCAGTGTTAGGTCCGGGACAGGGAAGGGAAATGAGCAGTTCTTC.

The rearrangement joins TRBV5-5 to TRBJ2-5, with TRBD2 matching over 7 bases. Germline V CDR1 and CDR2: SGHKS, YYEKEE (reference sequence). The CDR3 spans 18 residues. V trimming: 6 bases; J trimming: 4 bases; junction bases outside the gene matches: 21. This chain's CDR3 is CASNHPGGSARVRETQYF. The DNA of the CDR3 is TGTGCCAGCAACCATCCCGGGGGGAGTGCACGTGTCCGAGAGACCCAGTACTTC.

V gene TRBV5-1 combines with J gene TRBJ2-7; D uncertain. The germline V and J ends were trimmed by 0 bases and 4 bases, with 14 bases remaining between them. CDR1 is SGHRS and CDR2 is YFSETQ in the germline V gene. This CDR3 region has 15 residues. The CDR3 spells CASSLEVGLVYEQYF. CDR3 sequence (DNA): TGCGCCAGCAGCTTGGAGGTAGGGTTGGTATACGAGCAGTACTTC. The full variable domain, with the rest looked up from reference TRBV5-1 and TRBJ2-7, is KAGVTQTPRYLIKTRGQQVTLSCSPISGHRSVSWYQQTPGQGLQFLFEYFSETQRNKGNFPGRFSGRQFSNSRSEMNVSTLELGDSALYLCASSLEVGLVYEQYFGPGTRLTVT.

This chain joins TRBV6-6 and TRBJ1-5, with TRBD1 identical over 8 bases. Germline V gene data show CDR1 as MNHNY and CDR2 as SVGAGI (reference sequence). With V trimmed by 7 bases and J by 2 bases, 7 bases remained unmatched. The CDR3 sequence is 15 residues long. The CDR3 loop is CASNEVTGGNQPQHF. DNA of the CDR3: TGTGCCAGCAACGAGGTGACAGGGGGCAATCAGCCCCAGCATTTT.

This clonotype appeared once. This chain uses TRBV5-1 with TRBJ1-6; a weak D match, TRBD1 (5 bases). Trimming shortened V by 3 bases and J by 11 bases, and 9 bases separated the two germline ends. Germline lookup yields CDR1 SGHRS and CDR2 YFSETQ. The CDR3 length is 12 residues. This chain's CDR3 is CASSSVGAPLHF. The CDR3 region has the DNA TGCGCCAGCAGCTCGGTAGGGGCACCCCTCCACTTT.

This clonotype was counted at least ten times. The V gene is TRBV7-9, the J gene TRBJ2-5; tentatively, D is TRBD1 (7 bases). CDR1 SEHNR and CDR2 FQNEAQ come from the germline V gene (reference sequence). The CDR3 contains 16 residues. The germline V and J ends were trimmed by 5 bases and 1 base, with 17 bases remaining between them. The CDR3 coding sequence is TGTGCCAGCAGCACGGGGGACAGAGACTTCCAAGAGACCCAGTACTTC. Protein product: CASSTGDRDFQETQYF.

The chain combines TRBV7-9 with TRBJ2-4; TRBD2 might be the D (5 bases). The germline CDR1 and CDR2 sequences are SEHNR and FQNEAQ (reference sequence). The V end lost 8 bases, the J end lost 0 bases, and 14 bases lay between the germline ends. The CDR3 contains 15 residues. CDR3 protein: CASQEEGVAKNIQYF. CDR3 DNA sequence: TGTGCCAGCCAAGAAGAGGGTGTAGCCAAAAACATTCAGTACTTC.

This clonotype was detected many times. The gene calls are TRBV10-3 and TRBJ2-5, with D uncertain. The CDR3 extends over 13 amino acids. The germline V gene has CDR1 ENHRY and CDR2 SYGVKD. The V and J ends lost 3 bases and 0 bases respectively, with 5 bases between them. In DNA, the CDR3 is TGTGCCATCAGTGAAGGGTACCAAGAGACCCAGTACTTC. As protein: CAISEGYQETQYF.

In this sample, this clonotype turned up many times. The chain employs TRBV20-1 and TRBJ2-5; D remains unclear. Germline assignment: CDR1 DFQATT and CDR2 SNEGSKA (reference sequence). The length of the CDR3 is 15 residues. V was cut by 6 bases and J by 2 bases, with 19 bases left in between. The DNA for the CDR3 is TGCAGTGCCCCCCTTAATCTTAGGCTTCAAGAGACCCAGTACTTC. This sequence encodes CSAPLNLRLQETQYF.

This clonotype has only a few counts. V is TRBV7-3 and J is TRBJ1-1, with a possible D match to TRBD1 (5 bases). In germline, CDR1 is SGHTA, CDR2 FQGTGA. CDR3 length: 15 residues. Between the trimmed V and J ends, which lost 5 bases and 1 base, there was a span of 14 bases. Here the CDR3 DNA reads TGTGCCAGCAGCCGCGGCGGGGCGGAGAACACTGAAGCTTTCTTT. Protein product: CASSRGGAENTEAFF.

The V and J genes are TRBV6-6 and TRBJ1-1; a weak D match, TRBD1 (5 bases). Germline CDR1 reads MNHNY; CDR2 reads SVGAGI (reference sequence). CDR3 size: 14 residues. Trimming shortened V by 9 bases and J by 4 bases, and 18 bases separated the two germline ends. This CDR3 is CASRLGGTGTEAFF. In nucleotides, the CDR3 is TGTGCCAGTCGCCTAGGAGGGACCGGCACTGAAGCTTTCTTT.

In its sample, this clonotype was seen once. The genes are TRBV20-1 and TRBJ1-1, with D unclear. The CDR3 has 14 residues. V dropped 0 bases and J dropped 0 bases, with 8 bases sitting between them. The V gene's germline CDR1 is DFQATT and CDR2 SNEGSKA (reference sequence). The CDR3 nucleotides are TGCAGTGCTAGAGAGGGCCCTTTGAACACTGAAGCTTTCTTT. Protein sequence: CSAREGPLNTEAFF.

This chain links TRBV19 with TRBJ2-4; no reliable D call. Deletions cut 4 bases from V and 13 bases from J, with 17 bases between. Germline-derived CDR1 and CDR2 are LNHDA and SQIVND (reference sequence). The CDR3 consists of 13 residues. As DNA, the CDR3 is TGTGCCAGTAGTACCCCACCCTACAATGAGCAGTACTTC. Translated: CASSTPPYNEQYF.

The chain couples TRBV24-1 to TRBJ2-3, with 8 positions matching TRBD2. From germline, CDR1 is KGHDR and CDR2 SFDVKD. This CDR3 spans 16 amino acids. Losses at the gene ends were 2 bases for V and 2 bases for J; bases not matched to a gene: 5. CDR3 loop: CATSDYLAGHTDTQYF. The CDR3 coding sequence is TGTGCCACCAGTGATTACCTAGCGGGCCACACAGATACGCAGTATTTT.